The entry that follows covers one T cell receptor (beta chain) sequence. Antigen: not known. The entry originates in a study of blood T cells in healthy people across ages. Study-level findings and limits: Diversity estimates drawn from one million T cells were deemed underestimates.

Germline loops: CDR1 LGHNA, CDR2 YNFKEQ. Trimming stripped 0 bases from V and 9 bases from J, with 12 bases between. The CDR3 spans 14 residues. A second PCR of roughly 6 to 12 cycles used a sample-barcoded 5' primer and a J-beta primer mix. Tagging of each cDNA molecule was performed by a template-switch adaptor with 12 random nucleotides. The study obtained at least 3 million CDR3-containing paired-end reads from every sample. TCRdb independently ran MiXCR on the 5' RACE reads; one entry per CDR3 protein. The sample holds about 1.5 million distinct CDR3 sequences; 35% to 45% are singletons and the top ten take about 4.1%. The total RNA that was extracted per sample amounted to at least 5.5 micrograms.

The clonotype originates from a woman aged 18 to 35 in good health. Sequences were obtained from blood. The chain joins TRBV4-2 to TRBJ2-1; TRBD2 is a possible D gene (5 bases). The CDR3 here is CASSQDWLGAEQFF. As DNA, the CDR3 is TGTGCCAGCAGCCAAGATTGGTTGGGAGCTGAGCAGTTCTTC.